This T cell receptor beta chain comes out of a study of T cells in Graves' hyperthyroidism and ophthalmopathy. TCR beta CDR3 regions were amplified from RNA transcripts. TCR CDR3 underwent first-round RT-PCR with the HTBI primer set. TCRdb independently ran MiXCR on the multiplex PCR reads; one entry per CDR3 protein. The sample contains fewer than 450,000 distinct CDR3 sequences, roughly 15% of which appear only once. This clonotype was seen at least ten times. Germline loops: CDR1 KGHSH, CDR2 LQKENI. J was trimmed by 0 bases and V by 6 bases; bases with no gene match: 4. The CDR3 is 16 residues long.

This chain links TRBV18 with TRBJ2-3, with 12 bases fitting TRBD2. Material for sequencing was blood. The sequence was collected from an older woman with Graves' ophthalmopathy. In nucleotides, the CDR3 is TGTGCCAGCTCCCCCGGACTAGCGGGAAGCACAGATACGCAGTATTTT. Its protein product is CASSPGLAGSTDTQYF.